One sample yielded the 13 T cell receptor beta chains listed below, sequenced in a study of cytomegalovirus exposure and HLA in healthy donors. The PCR used 60 Vbeta and 13 Jbeta primers. Using immunoSEQ multiplex PCR, the repertoire was profiled, and TCRdb retains in-frame clones only, with some absent. The sample lists fewer than 150,000 clones, around 77% occurring once. The specimen was PBMCs. The origin of the receptors is a man aged 50-60 years in good health and CMV-seronegative.

The rearrangement links TRBV6-6 to TRBJ2-5; D perhaps matches TRBD2 (6 bases). In germline, CDR1 is MNHNY, CDR2 SVGAGI (reference sequence). There are 15 residues in the CDR3. The V end was cut by 6 bases, the J end by 5 bases, with 19 bases between. The CDR3 region has the DNA TGTGCCAGCAGAAGGGGTCCGGGGGTTGAGGAGACCCAGTACTTC. It is translated as CASRRGPGVEETQYF.

In the case of this clone: Other DNA sequences in the sample encode the same CDR3. V and J are TRBV18 and TRBJ2-7; D perhaps matches TRBD2 (5 bases). The CDR3 covers 14 residues. V was pared by 3 bases and J by 3 bases, with 12 bases between. Germline values: CDR1 KGHSH, CDR2 LQKENI. The CDR3, as DNA: TGTGCCAGCTCACCCGGGCCAGAGGGCTACGAGCAGTACTTC. The encoded protein is CASSPGPEGYEQYF.

The chain employs TRBV15 and TRBJ2-3; unclear D gene. The CDR3 length is 13 residues. V was cut by 6 bases and J by 3 bases, with 10 bases left in between. Germline loops: CDR1 LNHNV, CDR2 YYDKDF (reference sequence). For the CDR3, the DNA is TGTGCCACCAGTACCGAAGCGACAGATACGCAGTATTTT. As protein: CATSTEATDTQYF.

This chain uses TRBV28 with TRBJ1-4, with 7 positions matching TRBD1. Trimming removed 6 bases from V and 6 bases from J; junction bases left unmatched: 7. CDR1 MDHEN and CDR2 SYDVKM come from the germline V gene. The CDR3 runs to 14 residues. CDR3 region: CASRTSGGHEKLFF. CDR3 DNA sequence: TGTGCCAGCAGAACCTCAGGGGGTCATGAAAAACTGTTTTTT.

The V gene is TRBV19, the J gene TRBJ2-2; D not certain. The CDR3 length is 13 residues. V gave up 8 bases and J gave up 3 bases, with 10 bases separating them. Germline CDR1 and CDR2: LNHDA and SQIVND (reference sequence). CDR3 coding DNA: TGTGCCAGTTCCATAGCTGACACCGGGGAGCTGTTTTTT. It translates to CASSIADTGELFF.

The chain recombines TRBV28 with TRBJ1-5; D gene unclear. The germline V gene has CDR1 MDHEN and CDR2 SYDVKM. Trimming removed 8 bases at V and 2 bases at J, with 16 bases between. CDR3 length: 15 residues. CDR3 sequence (DNA): TGTGCCAGCGACGGGTCGGGTTGGGGCAATCAGCCCCAGCATTTT. This gives the protein CASDGSGWGNQPQHF.

This clone showed up just a few times. V and J are TRBV6-1 and TRBJ1-1; D is perhaps TRBD1 (6 bases). Germline V lookup: CDR1 MNHNS, CDR2 SASEGT. The CDR3 contains 12 residues. V lost 7 bases and J 6 bases, leaving 12 bases between the germline ends. CDR3 in DNA: TGTGCCAGCAAAGGGGGAAACGCTGAAGCTTTCTTT. Its protein product is CASKGGNAEAFF.

The rearrangement links TRBV9 to TRBJ2-3; possibly TRBD2 for D (6 bases). This CDR3 is 14 amino acids long. The germline V gene has CDR1 SGDLS and CDR2 YYNGEE. Trimming removed 0 bases at V and 1 base at J, with 6 bases between. The CDR3 coding sequence is TGTGCCAGCAGCGTAGCTAGCGGCACAGATACGCAGTATTTT. The encoded protein is CASSVASGTDTQYF.

The CDR3 sequence is CASSEASSGGRELFF. The CDR3 DNA follows: TGCGCCAGCAGTGAGGCCTCTAGCGGGGGGCGGGAGCTGTTTTTT. The gene calls are TRBV10-1 and TRBJ2-2; the match to TRBD2 covers 11 bases. The CDR3 runs 15 residues. With 2 bases clipped from V and 9 bases from J, the junction kept 5 bases outside the gene matches. The germline V gene has CDR1 WNHNN and CDR2 SYGVQD (reference sequence).

There are a few counts of this clone. The chain recombines TRBV7-2 with TRBJ2-7; 10 bases align to TRBD2. This CDR3 region has 15 residues. V was pared by 3 bases and J by 0 bases, with 2 bases of the junction left unmatched. Germline CDR1 is SGHTA and CDR2 is FQGNSA. The CDR3 is CASSLTSGYSYEQYF. The CDR3 DNA sequence: TGTGCCAGCAGCTTGACTAGCGGGTACTCCTACGAGCAGTACTTC.

V is TRBV5-1 and J is TRBJ2-5; TRBD1 is a possible D gene (7 bases). CDR3 length: 14 amino acids. The V end lost 2 bases, the J end lost 2 bases, and 10 bases lay between the germline ends. In germline, CDR1 is SGHRS, CDR2 YFSETQ. The CDR3 reads CASSFAGQQETQYF. CDR3 DNA sequence: TGCGCCAGCAGCTTCGCGGGACAGCAAGAGACCCAGTACTTC. The variable domain in full, with the rest retrieved from reference TRBV5-1 and TRBJ2-5, is KAGVTQTPRYLIKTRGQQVTLSCSPISGHRSVSWYQQTPGQGLQFLFEYFSETQRNKGNFPGRFSGRQFSNSRSEMNVSTLELGDSALYLCASSFAGQQETQYFGPGTRLLVL.

The chain uses TRBV28 and TRBJ1-2; D not certain. Trimming took off 3 bases at V and 4 bases at J, with 12 bases between the two ends. The CDR3 is made up of 14 amino acids. Per the germline V gene, CDR1 is MDHEN and CDR2 is SYDVKM. The CDR3 loop is CASSFSGSLYGYTF. In nucleotides, the CDR3 is TGTGCCAGCAGTTTCTCCGGGAGTCTCTATGGCTACACCTTC.

The chain combines TRBV7-9 with TRBJ1-3; D might be TRBD1 (6 bases). The germline gives CDR1 SEHNR, CDR2 FQNEAQ (reference sequence). This CDR3 region has 16 residues. Trimming stripped 5 bases from V and 0 bases from J, with 14 bases between. In DNA, the CDR3 is TGTGCCAGCAGCCTGGGGGGGGGCCCCTCTGGAAACACCATATATTTT. Translation gives CASSLGGGPSGNTIYF.